The T cell receptor beta chain described here comes from a study of T cell repertoires in cytomegalovirus infection. The wider study: An indication of both CMV infection and matching HLA type came from public TCR beta signatures. Study results and limitations: CMV carriers with the relevant HLA were identified by cumulative public TCR beta family frequency. What dominated the ex vivo response were HLA-C-restricted CMV-specific TCR beta clonotypes.

This clonotype came up many times. Its cognate antigen is unknown. TCRdb passed the reads through MiXCR, listing each CDR3 protein once. The sample includes under 200,000 distinct CDR3 sequences, about a tenth of them seen just once. The TCR was taken from a human donor in good health (CMV status not recorded). Some clones in this sample may be carry-over from other donors' samples. Sequenced: PBMCs.

CDR3 coding DNA: TGTGCCAGCAGCTTTTACAACAATGAGCAGTTCTTC. Translating it yields CASSFYNNEQFF. The gene calls are TRBV7-2 and TRBJ2-1; D gene uncertain. The CDR3 loop spans 12 amino acids. The germline CDR1 and CDR2 sequences are SGHTA and FQGNSA. V was shortened by 3 bases and J by 5 bases, with 5 bases between the two germline ends. The variable domain in full, completed from reference TRBV7-2 and TRBJ2-1, reads GAGVSQSPSNKVTEKGKDVELRCDPISGHTALYWYRQSLGQGLEFLIYFQGNSAPDKSGLPSDRFSAERTGGSVSTLTIQRTQQEDSAVYLCASSFYNNEQFFGPGTRLTVL.